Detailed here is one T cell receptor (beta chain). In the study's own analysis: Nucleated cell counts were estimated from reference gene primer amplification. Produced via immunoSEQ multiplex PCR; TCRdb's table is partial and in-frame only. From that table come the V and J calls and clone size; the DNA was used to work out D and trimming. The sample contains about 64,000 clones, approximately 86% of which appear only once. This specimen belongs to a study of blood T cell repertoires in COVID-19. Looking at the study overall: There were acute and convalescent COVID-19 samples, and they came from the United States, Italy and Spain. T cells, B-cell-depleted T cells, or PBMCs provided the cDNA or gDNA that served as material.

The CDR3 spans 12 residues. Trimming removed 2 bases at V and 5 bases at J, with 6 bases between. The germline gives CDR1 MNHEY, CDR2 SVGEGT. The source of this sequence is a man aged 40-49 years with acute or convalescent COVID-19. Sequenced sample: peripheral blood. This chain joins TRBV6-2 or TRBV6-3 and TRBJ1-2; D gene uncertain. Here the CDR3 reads CASSYAGYGYTF. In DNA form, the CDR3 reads TGTGCCAGCAGTTACGCGGGGTATGGCTACACCTTC.